The sequence of this TCR beta chain was determined in a study of cytomegalovirus exposure and HLA in healthy donors. Broader study findings: TCR beta chains numbering 150 to 200 were designated cytomegalovirus-associated. In vitro assays verified that three CMV-associated chains recognized CMV antigens specifically. Clusters of TCRs from the first cohort tended to co-occur in the approximately 120 validation repertoires (as a later analysis found).

Unmatched junction bases numbered 10, after V lost 6 bases and J lost 6 bases. The length of the CDR3 is 15 residues. Germline V gives CDR1 MNHGY, CDR2 SAAAGT. TCRdb's copy holds only in-frame clones and misses some; the assay was immunoSEQ multiplex PCR. The table includes 140,000 or so clones, roughly nine tenths detected once. Separation from the roughly 700-subject first cohort characterized the roughly 120-subject validation cohort, to which the donors belonged. This clone was detected only once. Its antigen is as yet unknown. The specimen was PBMCs. This TCR came from a man younger than 35 in good health and CMV-seronegative. This chain uses TRBV6-8 with TRBJ1-1, with 10 bases lining up with TRBD1. CDR3 in amino acids: CASSTGTGVSSEAFF. DNA for the CDR3: TGTGCCAGCAGCACCGGGACAGGGGTATCATCTGAAGCTTTCTTT.